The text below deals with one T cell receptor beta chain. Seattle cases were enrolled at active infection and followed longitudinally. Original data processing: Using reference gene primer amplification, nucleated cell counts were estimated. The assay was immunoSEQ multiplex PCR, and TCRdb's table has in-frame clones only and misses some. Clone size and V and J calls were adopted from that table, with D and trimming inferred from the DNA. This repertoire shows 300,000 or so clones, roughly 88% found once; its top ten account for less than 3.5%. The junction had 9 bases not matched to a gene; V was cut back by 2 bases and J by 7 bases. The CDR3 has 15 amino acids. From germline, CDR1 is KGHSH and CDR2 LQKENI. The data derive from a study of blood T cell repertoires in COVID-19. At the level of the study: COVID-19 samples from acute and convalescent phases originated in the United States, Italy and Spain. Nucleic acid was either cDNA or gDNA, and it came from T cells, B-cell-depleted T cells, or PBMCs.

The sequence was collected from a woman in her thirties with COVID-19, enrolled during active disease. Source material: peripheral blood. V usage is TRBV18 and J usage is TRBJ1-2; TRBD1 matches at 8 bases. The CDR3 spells CASSPGQGKSLGYTF. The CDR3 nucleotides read TGTGCCAGCTCACCAGGACAGGGAAAAAGTCTTGGCTACACCTTC.